One and the same sample provided the 26 T cell receptor beta chains below, sequenced in a study of breast tumors, draining lymph nodes, adjacent tissues. MiXCR, run by TCRdb on the multiplex PCR reads, gives a single entry per CDR3 protein. The data show about 21,000 distinct CDR3 sequences, 58% seen once. Sequenced input: breast tumor tissue. The receptor source for this set is a female donor with breast cancer. Some clones in this sample may be carry-over from other donors' samples.

As regards this clonotype: Lacking the conserved final phenylalanine or tryptophan, this CDR3 likely reflects a read error. This chain links TRBV7-9 with TRBJ2-5; 7 bases are a match to TRBD1. Germline assignment: CDR1 SEHNR and CDR2 FQNEAQ (reference sequence). V lost 5 bases to trimming and J lost 5 bases; unmatched junction nucleotides: 8. This CDR3 has 14 residues. CDR3: CASSLTGDRETQYL. In nucleotides, the CDR3 is TGTGCCAGCAGCCTTACAGGGGATAGGGAGACCCAGTACCTC.

Concerning this clonotype: The junction shows a germline mismatch at one end, possibly a read error. The chain uses TRBV7-9 and TRBJ2-1; 10 bases line up with TRBD2. Germline CDR1 is SEHNR and CDR2 is FQNEAQ (reference sequence). The CDR3 consists of 16 residues. CDR3 DNA: TGCGCCAGCAGCTTAAGTAATAGCGGGAGGATTGATGAGCAGTTCTTC. This translates into CASSLSNSGRIDEQFF.

V is TRBV2 and J is TRBJ2-1, with 11 bases identical to TRBD2. CDR1 is SNHLY and CDR2 is FYNNEI in the germline V gene. V trimming: 3 bases; J trimming: 8 bases; junction bases outside the gene matches: 9. This CDR3 has 16 amino acids. The CDR3 sequence: CASSDFSSGRDHEQFF. Written as DNA, the CDR3 is TGTGCCAGCAGTGACTTTAGTAGCGGGAGGGACCATGAGCAGTTCTTC.

Regarding this clonotype: Just one base apart from a much larger clone, this may be a read error. In nucleotides, the CDR3 is TGCAATGCTTCAAGACAGGACTCTGGAAACACCATATATTTT. Translated, it gives CNASRQDSGNTIYF. The V gene is TRBV20-1, the J gene TRBJ1-3; tentative D call: TRBD1 (6 bases). There are 14 residues in the CDR3. Germline assignment: CDR1 DFQATT and CDR2 SNEGSKA (reference sequence).

This clonotype rates as large (0.1 to 1%). V gene TRBV27 combines with J gene TRBJ2-5; 16 positions agree with TRBD2. J gave up 7 bases and V 6 bases, and 14 bases lay outside the gene matches. Germline values: CDR1 MNHEY, CDR2 SMNVEV (reference sequence). The CDR3 loop spans 18 amino acids. CDR3 sequence reads: CASRPLGTSGGEAGTQYF. CDR3 nucleotide sequence: TGTGCCAGCAGGCCGCTTGGGACTAGCGGGGGGGAAGCCGGGACCCAGTACTTC.

This rearrangement joins TRBV19 to TRBJ1-3; 7 bases agree with TRBD1. The CDR3 loop spans 13 amino acids. V gave up 6 bases and J gave up 2 bases; unmatched junction bases: 1. Germline V gene data show CDR1 as LNHDA and CDR2 as SQIVND (reference sequence). As DNA, the CDR3 is TGTGCCAGTAGGACAGGGCCTGGAAACACCATATATTTT. It is translated as CASRTGPGNTIYF.

This CDR3 reads CASSYLSVDNSPLHF. The DNA for the CDR3 is TGTGCCAGCAGTTACTTGAGCGTAGATAATTCACCCCTCCACTTT. The chain has TRBV6-6 and TRBJ1-6; D gene ambiguous. V was pared by 1 base and J by 5 bases, with 9 bases between. Germline CDR1 and CDR2: MNHNY and SVGAGI (reference sequence). This CDR3 comprises 15 residues.

This clonotype was counted many times. V is TRBV5-1 and J is TRBJ2-1; tentatively, D is TRBD2 (7 bases). V was trimmed by 0 bases and J by 5 bases, leaving 12 bases between them. In germline, CDR1 is SGHRS, CDR2 YFSETQ. The CDR3 has 15 amino acids. The CDR3 reads CASSLGLGGHNEQFF. CDR3 nucleotides: TGCGCCAGCAGCTTGGGGCTGGGGGGGCACAATGAGCAGTTCTTC. Combining the CDR3 with reference TRBV5-1 and TRBJ2-1 gives the whole variable domain KAGVTQTPRYLIKTRGQQVTLSCSPISGHRSVSWYQQTPGQGLQFLFEYFSETQRNKGNFPGRFSGRQFSNSRSEMNVSTLELGDSALYLCASSLGLGGHNEQFFGPGTRLTVL.

By sample fraction, this clonotype is medium-sized. The chain joins TRBV20-1 to TRBJ2-5; the D is unclear. Trimming took off 6 bases at V and 5 bases at J, with 7 bases between the two ends. The germline CDR1 and CDR2 sequences are DFQATT and SNEGSKA (reference sequence). The length of the CDR3 is 10 residues. CDR3 sequence: CSARRETQYF. The DNA for the CDR3 is TGCAGTGCCCGCCGTGAGACCCAGTACTTC.

This clonotype was seen only once. Its ends do not fully match the called genes, so a read error is possible. The rearrangement joins TRBV7-6 to TRBJ2-3; TRBD1 agrees at 10 bases. The germline V gene encodes CDR1 SGHVS and CDR2 FNYEAQ. This CDR3 is built from 15 residues. The chain's CDR3 is CASSLAGTGEDTQYF. In DNA form, the CDR3 reads TGTGCTAGCAGCTTAGCGGGGACAGGGGAGGATACGCAGTATTTT.

The chain carries TRBV29-1 and TRBJ1-5; D not resolved. There are 13 residues in the CDR3. Germline values: CDR1 SQVTM, CDR2 ANQGSEA. Trimming left V 4 bases short and J 1 base short, with 8 bases between. This chain's CDR3 is CSVVIESNQPQHF. The DNA for the CDR3 is TGCAGCGTTGTTATTGAAAGCAATCAGCCCCAGCATTTT.

This clonotype was counted at least ten times. This chain joins TRBV28 and TRBJ2-3, with a possible D match to TRBD2 (5 bases). Deletions cut 4 bases from V and 2 bases from J, with 13 bases between. The CDR3 extends over 15 amino acids. The germline CDR1 and CDR2 sequences are MDHEN and SYDVKM. CDR3 protein: CASSWIKGVTDTQYF. Here the CDR3 DNA reads TGTGCCAGCAGTTGGATTAAGGGAGTCACAGATACGCAGTATTTT.

This clonotype ranks as medium-sized (0.01 to 0.1%). This chain uses TRBV6-5 with TRBJ1-2; 11 bases match TRBD1. V gave up 2 bases and J gave up 4 bases; unmatched junction bases: 6. In germline, CDR1 is MNHEY, CDR2 SVGAGI. The length of the CDR3 is 16 residues. The CDR3 sequence is CASSYTRTGGGYGYTF. CDR3 DNA sequence: TGTGCCAGCAGTTACACCCGGACAGGGGGCGGCTATGGCTACACCTTC.

The J gene is TRBJ2-3, the V gene TRBV7-2; 8 bases match TRBD2. Germline assignment: CDR1 SGHTA and CDR2 FQGNSA. Losses at the gene ends were 5 bases for V and 4 bases for J; bases not matched to a gene: 2. CDR3 length: 13 residues. The CDR3 here is CASSSGGPDTQYF. The CDR3, as DNA: TGTGCCAGCAGCAGCGGGGGCCCAGATACGCAGTATTTT. Together with reference TRBV7-2 and TRBJ2-3, the CDR3 gives the full variable domain: GAGVSQSPSNKVTEKGKDVELRCDPISGHTALYWYRQSLGQGLEFLIYFQGNSAPDKSGLPSDRFSAERTGGSVSTLTIQRTQQEDSAVYLCASSSGGPDTQYFGPGTRLTVL.

In this sample, this clonotype turned up many times. The rearrangement links TRBV19 to TRBJ2-4, with 9 positions matching TRBD1. The germline V gene encodes CDR1 LNHDA and CDR2 SQIVND (reference sequence). V was pared by 8 bases and J by 8 bases, with 10 bases of the junction left unmatched. The CDR3 is 14 residues long. In nucleotides, the CDR3 is TGTGCCAGTGCGACCGGGACAGGGTTAGACATTCAGTACTTC. Its protein is CASATGTGLDIQYF.

This clonotype is judged medium-sized. CDR3: CASSLGGSSSYEQYF. Here the CDR3 DNA reads TGTGCCAGCTCCCTAGGGGGGTCGAGCTCCTACGAGCAGTACTTC. The chain has TRBV7-2 and TRBJ2-7, with D perhaps matching TRBD1 or TRBD2 (6 bases each). The V and J ends lost 8 bases and 0 bases respectively, with 17 bases between them. CDR3 size: 15 residues. Germline CDR1 reads SGHTA; CDR2 reads FQGNSA.

This clonotype was seen only a few times. The V gene is TRBV7-3, the J gene TRBJ2-6; maybe TRBD2 (5 bases). CDR1 is SGHTA and CDR2 is FQGTGA in the germline V gene. The CDR3 has 15 residues. Trimming took off 3 bases at V and 3 bases at J, with 9 bases between the two ends. The CDR3 is CASSLGARGANVLTF. In DNA form, the CDR3 reads TGTGCCAGCAGCTTGGGAGCTCGTGGGGCCAACGTCCTGACTTTC. The complete variable domain, with remaining parts taken from reference TRBV7-3 and TRBJ2-6, reads GAGVSQTPSNKVTEKGKYVELRCDPISGHTALYWYRQSLGQGPEFLIYFQGTGAADDSGLPNDRFFAVRPEGSVSTLKIQRTERGDSAVYLCASSLGARGANVLTFGAGSRLTVL.

The chain links TRBV29-1 to TRBJ1-4; 10 positions match TRBD1. J was trimmed by 7 bases and V by 4 bases; bases with no gene match: 6. The germline CDR1 and CDR2 sequences are SQVTM and ANQGSEA. The CDR3 has 14 residues. CDR3 coding DNA: TGCAGCGTTGTTCTCGGGACAGGGGCTGAAAAACTGTTTTTT. This sequence encodes CSVVLGTGAEKLFF.

The CDR3 nucleotides are TGTGCCAGCAGCAACAGGGACGGCTACACCTTC. Residues: CASSNRDGYTF. V gene TRBV7-2 combines with J gene TRBJ1-2; TRBD1 is a possible D gene (6 bases). Germline V CDR1 and CDR2: SGHTA, FQGNSA. This CDR3 is 11 amino acids long. V gave up 5 bases and J gave up 8 bases, with 9 bases separating them.

Comment on this clonotype: The CDR3 ends on some other residue instead of the conserved phenylalanine or tryptophan, so this is likely a read error. Because the CDR3's place on the DNA is in doubt, the DNA is left out and the CDR3 is given as listed by TCRdb. The chain links TRBV6-2 or TRBV6-3 to TRBJ1-1; the D call in the table, TRBD1, was not verified against the DNA. The CDR3 length equals 11 residues, ends included. Germline CDR1 is MNHEY and CDR2 is SVGEGT. CDR3 sequence: CASSGQGKSFL.

J is TRBJ2-5 and V is TRBV9, with TRBD2 matching 10 bases. V trimming: 1 base; J trimming: 1 base; junction bases outside the gene matches: 1. Per the germline V gene, CDR1 is SGDLS and CDR2 is YYNGEE. There are 15 residues in the CDR3. As DNA, the CDR3 is TGTGCCAGCAGCGTAACTAGCGGGGCCCAAGAGACCCAGTACTTC. Translation: CASSVTSGAQETQYF.

This clonotype was seen repeatedly, ten times or more. The rearrangement joins TRBV7-9 to TRBJ2-1; TRBD2 is a possible D gene (5 bases). CDR3 length: 14 residues. V lost 2 bases to trimming and J lost 3 bases, with 8 bases between them. Germline loops: CDR1 SEHNR, CDR2 FQNEAQ (reference sequence). CDR3 sequence reads: CASSLTAGYNEQFF. The CDR3, as DNA: TGTGCCAGCAGCTTAACGGCGGGCTACAATGAGCAGTTCTTC.

This chain connects TRBV29-1 to TRBJ1-2; a weak D match, TRBD1 (5 bases). The CDR3 is 15 amino acids. The germline V and J ends were trimmed by 4 bases and 0 bases, with 15 bases remaining between them. The germline V gene has CDR1 SQVTM and CDR2 ANQGSEA. The CDR3 DNA reads as TGCAGCGTTGCAGAACCGGGACTGCCTAACTATGGCTACACCTTC. The encoded protein is CSVAEPGLPNYGYTF.

The chain couples TRBV20-1 to TRBJ1-5; the match to TRBD1 covers 9 bases. This CDR3 is built from 17 residues. After removal of 1 base from V and 5 bases from J, the junction contained 12 bases not matched to a gene. Germline assignment: CDR1 DFQATT and CDR2 SNEGSKA (reference sequence). The CDR3 sequence is CSARGPLGQGSDQPQHF. The CDR3 bases are TGCAGTGCTAGAGGCCCCCTAGGACAGGGGTCGGATCAGCCCCAGCATTTT.

The chain combines TRBV6-5 with TRBJ2-1; weak D call: TRBD2 (6 bases). Germline assignment: CDR1 MNHEY and CDR2 SVGAGI. This CDR3 has 15 amino acids. Deletions cut 6 bases from V and 4 bases from J, with 16 bases between. CDR3 protein: CASSPVGGFYNEQFF. CDR3 coding DNA: TGTGCCAGCAGCCCCGTTGGGGGGTTTTACAATGAGCAGTTCTTC.

By share, this clonotype ranks as medium-sized. This chain links TRBV7-9 with TRBJ1-6; TRBD1 is a possible D gene (5 bases). This CDR3 has 13 residues. Germline CDR1 and CDR2: SEHNR and FQNEAQ (reference sequence). V lost 0 bases to trimming and J lost 10 bases, with 7 bases between them. CDR3 loop: CASSLARESPLHF. The CDR3, as DNA: TGTGCCAGCAGCTTAGCCAGGGAGTCACCCCTCCACTTT. Together with reference TRBV7-9 and TRBJ1-6, the CDR3 gives the full variable domain: DTGVSQNPRHKITKRGQNVTFRCDPISEHNRLYWYRQTLGQGPEFLTYFQNEAQLEKSRLLSDRFSAERPKGSFSTLEIQRTEQGDSAMYLCASSLARESPLHFGNGTRLTVT.